The 10 T cell receptor beta chains given below trace back to one sample, sequenced in a study of CD8+CD57+ T cells in acquired aplastic anemia. TCR beta VDJ combinations and CDR3 sequences were profiled from genomic DNA. TCRdb independently ran MiXCR on the reads; one entry per CDR3 protein. The table lists about 180,000 distinct CDR3 sequences, less than 50% of them singletons. Only patients with CD8+CD57+ cell expansion on flow cytometry were chosen for sequencing. Sequencing was carried out using sorted CD4+, CD8+, or CD8+CD57+ T cells (not recorded which) from PBMCs. The receptors were sampled from a human donor with aplastic anemia.

Only one count was recorded for this clonotype. The J gene is TRBJ2-7, the V gene TRBV19; D is possibly TRBD2 (6 bases). Per the germline V gene, CDR1 is LNHDA and CDR2 is SQIVND (reference sequence). The CDR3 length is 13 residues. Trimming pared 3 bases from V and 6 bases from J, leaving 12 bases between. CDR3: CASSISPGGEQYF. Written as DNA, the CDR3 is TGTGCCAGTAGTATTTCCCCCGGGGGCGAGCAGTACTTC.

Many counts were recorded for this clonotype. V usage is TRBV7-9 and J usage is TRBJ2-7; 10 bases fit TRBD1. Per the germline V gene, CDR1 is SEHNR and CDR2 is FQNEAQ (reference sequence). The V segment lost 5 bases and the J segment 7 bases; nucleotides outside the gene matches: 8. CDR3 length equals 14 residues. CDR3 in amino acids: CASSRGDRGGEQYF. The CDR3 nucleotides read TGTGCCAGCAGCCGGGGGGACAGGGGTGGAGAGCAGTACTTC.

This chain uses TRBV5-6 with TRBJ2-3; 9 bases line up with TRBD2. CDR1 is SGHDT, CDR2 YYEEEE, per germline. The CDR3 length is 17 residues. J was trimmed by 3 bases and V by 3 bases; bases with no gene match: 11. CDR3 amino acids: CASSSISLAGETDTQYF. CDR3 nucleotide sequence: TGTGCCAGCAGCTCCATCTCGTTAGCGGGGGAGACAGATACGCAGTATTTT.

The rearrangement uses TRBV11-2 and TRBJ1-2; 9 bases match TRBD1. The V segment lost 5 bases and the J segment 6 bases; nucleotides outside the gene matches: 16. The V gene's germline CDR1 is SGHAT and CDR2 FQNNGV. This CDR3 spans 17 amino acids. Here the CDR3 reads CASSPLSEFGQGNGYTF. CDR3 DNA: TGTGCCAGCAGCCCCCTCTCGGAGTTTGGACAGGGGAATGGCTACACCTTC.

This chain joins TRBV12-3 or TRBV12-4 and TRBJ1-2; 8 bases agree with TRBD1. Losses at the gene ends were 3 bases for V and 7 bases for J; bases not matched to a gene: 4. The length of the CDR3 is 13 residues. CDR3 bases: TGTGCCAGCAGTTTCCGGACAGGGCTTGGCTACACCTTC. Its translation: CASSFRTGLGYTF.

This clonotype was observed a few times. The chain combines TRBV6-5 with TRBJ2-5, with D perhaps being TRBD1 or TRBD2 (6 bases each). Trimming took off 0 bases at V and 4 bases at J, with 12 bases between the two ends. The CDR3 extends over 15 amino acids. CDR1 is MNHEY and CDR2 is SVGAGI in the germline V gene. The CDR3 loop reads CASSYSESGAETQYF. Written as DNA, the CDR3 is TGTGCCAGCAGTTACTCGGAATCGGGGGCAGAGACCCAGTACTTC.

The J gene is TRBJ2-7, the V gene TRBV29-1, with D maybe TRBD2 (6 bases). V was shortened by 6 bases and J by 4 bases, with 19 bases between the two germline ends. CDR3 length: 14 residues. Germline values: CDR1 SQVTM, CDR2 ANQGSEA. CDR3 sequence reads: CSVMWLARPYEQYF. CDR3 in DNA: TGCAGCGTAATGTGGCTAGCGAGGCCGTACGAGCAGTACTTC.

This clonotype appeared many times. The chain recombines TRBV15 with TRBJ2-5; D gene ambiguous. The CDR3 loop spans 14 amino acids. Germline assignment: CDR1 LNHNV and CDR2 YYDKDF (reference sequence). V lost 2 bases and J 4 bases, leaving 11 bases between the germline ends. This CDR3 is CATSRSAFVETQYF. The CDR3 DNA sequence: TGTGCCACCAGCAGATCGGCGTTTGTAGAGACCCAGTACTTC.

The chain carries TRBV19 and TRBJ2-1; D may be TRBD1 or TRBD2 (6 bases each). Germline assignment: CDR1 LNHDA and CDR2 SQIVND (reference sequence). The length of the CDR3 is 14 residues. Trimming left V 7 bases short and J 0 bases short, with 10 bases between. The CDR3 loop is CASTSGASYNEQFF. For the CDR3, the DNA is TGTGCCAGTACATCGGGGGCCTCCTACAATGAGCAGTTCTTC.

This clonotype was seen only a few times. This chain joins TRBV30 and TRBJ1-2; 7 positions agree with TRBD1. CDR1 and CDR2 (germline): GTSNPN, SVGIG (reference sequence). Losses at the gene ends were 4 bases for V and 10 bases for J; bases not matched to a gene: 12. The CDR3 contains 13 residues. CDR3 sequence: CAWNLQGPGLYTF. The CDR3 DNA reads as TGTGCCTGGAATTTACAGGGGCCAGGGCTCTACACCTTC. The complete variable domain, with remaining parts taken from reference TRBV30 and TRBJ1-2, reads SQTIHQWPATLVQPVGSPLSLECTVEGTSNPNLYWYRQAAGRGLQLLFYSVGIGQISSEVPQNLSASRPQDRQFILSSKKLLLSDSGFYLCAWNLQGPGLYTFGSGTRLTVV.